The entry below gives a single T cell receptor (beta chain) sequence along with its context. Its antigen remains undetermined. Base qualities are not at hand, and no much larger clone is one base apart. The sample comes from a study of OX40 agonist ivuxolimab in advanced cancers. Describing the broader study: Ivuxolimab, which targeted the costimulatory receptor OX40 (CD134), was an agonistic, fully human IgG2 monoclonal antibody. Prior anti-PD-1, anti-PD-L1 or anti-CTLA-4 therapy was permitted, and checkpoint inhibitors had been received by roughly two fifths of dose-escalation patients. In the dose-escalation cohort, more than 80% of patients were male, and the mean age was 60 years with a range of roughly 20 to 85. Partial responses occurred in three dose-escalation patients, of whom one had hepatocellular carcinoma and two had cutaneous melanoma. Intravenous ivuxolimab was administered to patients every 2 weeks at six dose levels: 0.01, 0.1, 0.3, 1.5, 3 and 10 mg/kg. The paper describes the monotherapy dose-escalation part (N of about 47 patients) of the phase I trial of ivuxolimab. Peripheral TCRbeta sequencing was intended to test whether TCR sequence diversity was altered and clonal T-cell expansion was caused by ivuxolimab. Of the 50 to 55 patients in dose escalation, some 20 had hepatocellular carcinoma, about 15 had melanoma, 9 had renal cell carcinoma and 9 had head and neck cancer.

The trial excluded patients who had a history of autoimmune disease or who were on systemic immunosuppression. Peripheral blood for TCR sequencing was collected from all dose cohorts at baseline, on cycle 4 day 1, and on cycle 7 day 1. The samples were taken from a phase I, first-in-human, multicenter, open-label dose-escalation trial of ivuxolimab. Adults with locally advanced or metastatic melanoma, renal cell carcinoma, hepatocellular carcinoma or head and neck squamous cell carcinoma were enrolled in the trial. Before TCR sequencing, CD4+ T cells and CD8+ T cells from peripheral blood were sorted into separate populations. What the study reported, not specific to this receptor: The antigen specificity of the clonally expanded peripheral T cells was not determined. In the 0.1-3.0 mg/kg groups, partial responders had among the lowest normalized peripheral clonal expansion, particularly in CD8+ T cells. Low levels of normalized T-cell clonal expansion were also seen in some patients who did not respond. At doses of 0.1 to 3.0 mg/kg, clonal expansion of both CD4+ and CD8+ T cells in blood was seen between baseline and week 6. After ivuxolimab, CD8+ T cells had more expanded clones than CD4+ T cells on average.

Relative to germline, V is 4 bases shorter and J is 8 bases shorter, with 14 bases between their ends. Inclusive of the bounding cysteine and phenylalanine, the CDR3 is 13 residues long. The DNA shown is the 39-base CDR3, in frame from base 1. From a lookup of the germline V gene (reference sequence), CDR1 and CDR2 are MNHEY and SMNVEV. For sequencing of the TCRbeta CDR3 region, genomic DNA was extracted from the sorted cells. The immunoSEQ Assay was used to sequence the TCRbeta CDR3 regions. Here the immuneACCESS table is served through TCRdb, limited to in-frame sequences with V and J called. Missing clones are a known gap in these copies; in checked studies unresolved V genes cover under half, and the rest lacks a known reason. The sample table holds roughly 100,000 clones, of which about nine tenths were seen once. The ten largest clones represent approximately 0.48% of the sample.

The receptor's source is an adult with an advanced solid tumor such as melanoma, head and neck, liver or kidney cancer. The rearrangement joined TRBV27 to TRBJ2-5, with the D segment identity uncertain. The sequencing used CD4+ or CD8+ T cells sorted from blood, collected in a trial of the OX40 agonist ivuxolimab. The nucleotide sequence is TGTGCCAGCAGTTCGCCCGCCGAGTCTACCCAGTACTTC. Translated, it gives CASSSPAESTQYF.